This passage covers 4 T cell receptor beta chains from one sample sequenced in a study of spatial heterogeneity in lung cancer. In TCRdb, the 5' RACE reads were re-called with MiXCR into one record per CDR3 protein. The sample lists around 45,000 distinct CDR3 sequences; more than 20% were seen once. Time point denoted: blood at routine non-recurrence follow-up after resection. Sequencing was performed on PBMCs, taken at follow-up. The receptors here all came from a female donor with early-stage non-small cell lung cancer.

The chain employs TRBV9 and TRBJ2-5; D possibly corresponds to TRBD2 (6 bases). The CDR3 has 14 amino acids. Germline V CDR1 and CDR2: SGDLS, YYNGEE. V was clipped by 0 bases and J by 5 bases, with 11 bases between them. The CDR3 DNA reads TGTGCCAGCAGCGTAGAACCAGGGAGGGAGACCCAGTACTTC. Translation gives CASSVEPGRETQYF.

This clonotype was detected only a few times. The chain carries TRBV7-2 and TRBJ2-5; D uncertain. V was trimmed by 6 bases and J by 5 bases, leaving 10 bases between them. Germline CDR1 is SGHTA and CDR2 is FQGNSA. The CDR3 covers 12 residues. CDR3 region: CASSRTWETQYF. The CDR3 coding sequence is TGTGCCAGCAGTAGAACGTGGGAGACCCAGTACTTC.

A few counts support this clonotype. The chain couples TRBV7-3 to TRBJ1-5, with unresolved D. Per the germline V gene, CDR1 is SGHTA and CDR2 is FQGTGA. V was cut by 2 bases and J by 1 base, with 9 bases left in between. There are 15 residues in the CDR3. Here the CDR3 reads CASSLVQVSNQPQHF. The CDR3 region has the DNA TGTGCCAGCAGCTTAGTGCAGGTGAGCAATCAGCCCCAGCATTTT.

The rearrangement uses TRBV7-8 and TRBJ1-2; no clear D gene. This CDR3 region has 15 residues. In germline, CDR1 is SGHVS, CDR2 FQNEAQ. Trimming stripped 4 bases from V and 3 bases from J, with 15 bases between. The CDR3 sequence is CASSSRWGEDYGYTF. CDR3 sequence (DNA): TGTGCCAGCAGCTCTCGTTGGGGTGAGGACTATGGCTACACCTTC.